The sequence of this T cell receptor (beta chain) was determined in a study of cytomegalovirus exposure and HLA in healthy donors. Study as a whole: Findings of an earlier analysis included about 100 million unique TCR beta sequences from roughly 180 million T cells. Study-level results: Later analysis associated a missense DCLRE1C variant with TCR beta V- and J-gene trimming. In an earlier analysis, about 87% or about 30%: the productive usage of most TCR beta V segments.

For this clone: The target antigen is unknown.

Researchers ran the PCR with 60 Vbeta and 13 Jbeta primers. TCRdb's table, derived via immunoSEQ multiplex PCR, lists solely in-frame clones and lacks some. This sample carries over 55,000 clones, around 81% of them seen once, and the ten largest clones take roughly 5.6%. There are 16 residues in the CDR3. Trimming cost V 4 bases and J 7 bases, with 18 bases left between them. In germline, CDR1 is SGHRS, CDR2 YFSETQ. This sequence joins TRBV5-1 and TRBJ1-6, with D tentatively TRBD1 (6 bases). The clonotype was recovered from a male donor in good health and CMV-seronegative. Sequencing used PBMCs. DNA for the CDR3: TGCGCCAGCAGCCCCAGGGTGGCGGGGGCAAATTCACCCCTCCACTTT. Translating gives CASSPRVAGANSPLHF.